This TCR beta chain was sequenced for a study of shared clonotypes between healthy human individuals. The V gene's germline CDR1 is MNHEY and CDR2 SVGAGI. The CDR3 extends over 15 amino acids. V shed 5 bases and J 5 bases; nucleotides not matched to a gene: 12. Points on this clone: Antigen unknown.

Original methodology: Filtering differed because ImmunoSEQ produced junction-only sequences that carried no quality scores. Profiled with immunoSEQ multiplex PCR; TCRdb holds only in-frame clones, not every one. V and J calls and clone size follow that table, whereas D and trimming were derived from the DNA. Of hundreds of thousands of clones detected, roughly 70% appear once; the ten largest clones hold more than 1.5%. The donor population consisted of healthy HIV-negative adults with no recent acute infections or vaccinations. Study-wide points: Non-shared clonotypes had lower generation probabilities than clonotypes shared by all four sorted-subset donors.

The source of this sequence is a woman in her 30s in good health. Sequencing was carried out using memory CD4+ T cells sorted from blood. Subset noted: CD45RA-negative fraction. The chain recombines TRBV6-5 with TRBJ2-7, with 7 nucleotides matching TRBD2. Here the CDR3 reads CASSPTGGGGNEQYF. The CDR3, as DNA: TGTGCCAGCAGTCCAACGGGCGGCGGGGGTAACGAGCAGTACTTC.